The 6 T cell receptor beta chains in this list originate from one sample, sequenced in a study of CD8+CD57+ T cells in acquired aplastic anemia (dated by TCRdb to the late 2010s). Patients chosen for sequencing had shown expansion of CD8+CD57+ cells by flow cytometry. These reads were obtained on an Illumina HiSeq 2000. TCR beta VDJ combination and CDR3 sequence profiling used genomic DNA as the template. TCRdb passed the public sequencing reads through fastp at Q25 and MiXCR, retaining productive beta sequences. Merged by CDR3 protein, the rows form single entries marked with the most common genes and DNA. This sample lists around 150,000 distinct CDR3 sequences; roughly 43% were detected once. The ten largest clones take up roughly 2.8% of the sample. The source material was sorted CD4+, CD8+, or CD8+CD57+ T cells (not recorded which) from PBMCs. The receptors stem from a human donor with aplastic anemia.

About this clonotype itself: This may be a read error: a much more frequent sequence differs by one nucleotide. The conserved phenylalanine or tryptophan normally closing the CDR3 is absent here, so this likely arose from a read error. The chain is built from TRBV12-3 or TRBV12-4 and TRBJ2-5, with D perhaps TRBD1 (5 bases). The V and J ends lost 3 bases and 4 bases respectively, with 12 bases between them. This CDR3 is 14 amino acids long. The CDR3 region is CASSFRPRAETQYS. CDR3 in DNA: TGTGCCAGCAGTTTCCGGCCCAGGGCAGAGACCCAGTACTCC.

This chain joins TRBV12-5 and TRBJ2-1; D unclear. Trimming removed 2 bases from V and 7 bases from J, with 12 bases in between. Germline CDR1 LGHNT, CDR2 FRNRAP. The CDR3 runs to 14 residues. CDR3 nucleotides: TGTGCTAGTGGTTTGTCATCCCTGCCGAATGAGCAGTTCTTC. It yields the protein CASGLSSLPNEQFF.

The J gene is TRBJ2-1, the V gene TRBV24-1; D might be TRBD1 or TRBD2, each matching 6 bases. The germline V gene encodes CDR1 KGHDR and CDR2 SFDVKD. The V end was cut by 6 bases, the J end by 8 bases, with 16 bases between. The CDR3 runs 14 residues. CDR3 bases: TGTGCCACCAGTCACCCCGGGGGCTTAGATGAGCAGTTCTTC. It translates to CATSHPGGLDEQFF.

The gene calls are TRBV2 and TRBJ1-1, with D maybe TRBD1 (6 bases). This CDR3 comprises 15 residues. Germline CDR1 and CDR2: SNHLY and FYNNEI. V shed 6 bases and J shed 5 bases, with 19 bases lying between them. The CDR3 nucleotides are TGTGCCAGCAGCCGATCCACAGGGAGAGGGACTGAAGCTTTCTTT. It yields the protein CASSRSTGRGTEAFF.

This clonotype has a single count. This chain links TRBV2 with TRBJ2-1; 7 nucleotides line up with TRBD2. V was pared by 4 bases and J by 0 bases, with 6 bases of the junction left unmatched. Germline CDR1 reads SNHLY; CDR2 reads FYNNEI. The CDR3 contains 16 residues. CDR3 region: CASSGRGDSSYNEQFF. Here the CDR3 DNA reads TGTGCCAGCAGTGGACGGGGGGATAGCTCCTACAATGAGCAGTTCTTC.

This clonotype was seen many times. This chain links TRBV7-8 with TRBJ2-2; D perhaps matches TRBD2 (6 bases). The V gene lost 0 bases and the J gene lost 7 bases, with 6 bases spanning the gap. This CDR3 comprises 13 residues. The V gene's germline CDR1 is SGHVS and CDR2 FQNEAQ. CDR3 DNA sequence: TGTGCCAGCAGCTTAGCGCGGGACGGGGAGCTGTTTTTT. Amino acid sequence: CASSLARDGELFF.